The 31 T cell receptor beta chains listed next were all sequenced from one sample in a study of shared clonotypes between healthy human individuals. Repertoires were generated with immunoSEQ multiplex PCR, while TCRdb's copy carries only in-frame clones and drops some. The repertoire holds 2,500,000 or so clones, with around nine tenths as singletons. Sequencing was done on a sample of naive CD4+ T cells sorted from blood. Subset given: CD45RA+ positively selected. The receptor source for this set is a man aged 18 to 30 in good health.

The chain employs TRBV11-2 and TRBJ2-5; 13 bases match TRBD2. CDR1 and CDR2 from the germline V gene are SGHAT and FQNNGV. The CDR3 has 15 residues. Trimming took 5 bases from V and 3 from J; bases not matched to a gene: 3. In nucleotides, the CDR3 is TGTGCCAGCAGCCGGGGGACTAGCGGGAAAGAGACCCAGTACTTC. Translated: CASSRGTSGKETQYF.

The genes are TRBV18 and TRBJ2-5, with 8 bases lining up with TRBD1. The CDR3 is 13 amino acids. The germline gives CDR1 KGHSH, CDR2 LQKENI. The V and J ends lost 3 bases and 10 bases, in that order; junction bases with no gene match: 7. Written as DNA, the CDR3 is TGTGCCAGCTCACCTCCGGACAGGGCGAGCCAGTACTTC. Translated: CASSPPDRASQYF.

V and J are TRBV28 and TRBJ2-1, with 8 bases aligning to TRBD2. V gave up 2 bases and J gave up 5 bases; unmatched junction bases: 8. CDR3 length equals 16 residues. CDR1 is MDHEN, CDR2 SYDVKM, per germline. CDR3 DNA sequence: TGTGCCAGCAGTTTACCCCGGGGGGGCGGAGACAATGAGCAGTTCTTC. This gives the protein CASSLPRGGGDNEQFF.

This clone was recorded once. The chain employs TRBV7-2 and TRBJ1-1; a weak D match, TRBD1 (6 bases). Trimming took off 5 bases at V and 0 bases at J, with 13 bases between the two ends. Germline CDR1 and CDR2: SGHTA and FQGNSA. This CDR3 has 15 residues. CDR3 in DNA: TGTGCCAGCAGCCCCGGACAGATCATGAACACTGAAGCTTTCTTT. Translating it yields CASSPGQIMNTEAFF.

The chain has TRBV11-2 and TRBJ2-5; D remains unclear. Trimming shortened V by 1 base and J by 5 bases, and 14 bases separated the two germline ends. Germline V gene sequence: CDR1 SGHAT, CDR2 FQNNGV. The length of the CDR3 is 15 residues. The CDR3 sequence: CASSLGQVNRETQYF. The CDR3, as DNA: TGTGCCAGCAGCTTAGGCCAGGTGAATCGGGAGACCCAGTACTTC.

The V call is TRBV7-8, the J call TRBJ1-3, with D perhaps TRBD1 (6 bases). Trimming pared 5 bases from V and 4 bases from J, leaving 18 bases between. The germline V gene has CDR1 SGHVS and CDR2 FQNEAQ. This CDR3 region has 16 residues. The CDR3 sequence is CASSKVGDTLGNTIYF. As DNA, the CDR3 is TGTGCCAGCAGCAAGGTCGGGGACACCCTGGGAAACACCATATATTTT.

The CDR3 region is CASSQPGHKNTGELFF. The CDR3 DNA reads as TGCGCCAGCAGCCAACCGGGACACAAGAACACCGGGGAGCTGTTTTTT. The gene calls are TRBV4-3 and TRBJ2-2, with D tentatively TRBD1 (6 bases). Germline CDR1 reads LGHNA; CDR2 reads YSLEER. V shed 2 bases and J shed 1 base, with 11 bases lying between them. The CDR3 is 16 residues long.

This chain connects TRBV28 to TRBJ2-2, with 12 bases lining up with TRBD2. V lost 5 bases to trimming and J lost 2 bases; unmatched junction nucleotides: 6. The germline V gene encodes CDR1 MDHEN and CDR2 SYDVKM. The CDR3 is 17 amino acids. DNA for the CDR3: TGTGCCAGCAGTCCGACTAGCGGGGGAATCAACACCGGGGAGCTGTTTTTT. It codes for CASSPTSGGINTGELFF.

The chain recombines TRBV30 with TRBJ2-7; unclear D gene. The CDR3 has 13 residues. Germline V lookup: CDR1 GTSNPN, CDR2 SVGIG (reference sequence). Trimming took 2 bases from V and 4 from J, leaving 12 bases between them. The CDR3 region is CAWSRPVRYEQYF. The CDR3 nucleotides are TGTGCCTGGAGTAGGCCAGTTCGTTACGAGCAGTACTTC.

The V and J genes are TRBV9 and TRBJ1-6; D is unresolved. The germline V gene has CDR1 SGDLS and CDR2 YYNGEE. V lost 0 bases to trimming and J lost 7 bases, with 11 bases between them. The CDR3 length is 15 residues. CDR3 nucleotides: TGTGCCAGCAGCGTAGGGCCACCAGGCAATTCACCCCTCCACTTT. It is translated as CASSVGPPGNSPLHF.

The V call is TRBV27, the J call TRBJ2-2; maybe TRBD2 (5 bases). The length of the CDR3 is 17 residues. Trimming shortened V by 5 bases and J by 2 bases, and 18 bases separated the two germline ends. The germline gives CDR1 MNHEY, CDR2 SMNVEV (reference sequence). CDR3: CASSTPRVSLNTGELFF. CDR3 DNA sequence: TGTGCCAGCAGTACCCCGAGGGTCAGCCTTAACACCGGGGAGCTGTTTTTT.

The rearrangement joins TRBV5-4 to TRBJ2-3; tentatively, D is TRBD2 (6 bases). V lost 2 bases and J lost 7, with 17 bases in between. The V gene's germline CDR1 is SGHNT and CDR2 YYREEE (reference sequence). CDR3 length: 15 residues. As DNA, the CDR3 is TGTGCCAGCAGCTTTCGGGGAGGCCCTCGGAATACGCAGTATTTT. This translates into CASSFRGGPRNTQYF.

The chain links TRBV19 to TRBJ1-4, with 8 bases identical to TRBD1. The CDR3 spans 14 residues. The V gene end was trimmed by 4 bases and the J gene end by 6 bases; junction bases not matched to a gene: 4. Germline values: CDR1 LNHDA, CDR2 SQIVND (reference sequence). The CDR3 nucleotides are TGTGCCAGTAGTAACAGGGGGTTTCATGAAAAACTGTTTTTT. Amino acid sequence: CASSNRGFHEKLFF.

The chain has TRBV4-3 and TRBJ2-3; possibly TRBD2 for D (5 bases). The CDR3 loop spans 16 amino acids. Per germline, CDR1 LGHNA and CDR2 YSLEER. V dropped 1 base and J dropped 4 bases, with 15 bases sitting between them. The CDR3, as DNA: TGCGCCAGCAGCCAAGTGGGTGGTAGCGCCTCAGATACGCAGTATTTT. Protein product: CASSQVGGSASDTQYF.

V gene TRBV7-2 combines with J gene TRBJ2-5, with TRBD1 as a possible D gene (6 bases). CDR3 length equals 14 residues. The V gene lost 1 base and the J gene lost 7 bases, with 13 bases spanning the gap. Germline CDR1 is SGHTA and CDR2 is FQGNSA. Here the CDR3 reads CASSLGQGSGTQYF. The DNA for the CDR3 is TGTGCCAGCAGCTTAGGTCAGGGGAGCGGGACCCAGTACTTC.

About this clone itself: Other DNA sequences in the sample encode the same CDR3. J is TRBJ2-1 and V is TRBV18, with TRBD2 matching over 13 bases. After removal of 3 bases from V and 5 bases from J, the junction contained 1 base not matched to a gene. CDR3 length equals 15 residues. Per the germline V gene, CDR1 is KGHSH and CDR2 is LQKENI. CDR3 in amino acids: CASSPGLAGDNEQFF. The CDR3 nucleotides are TGTGCCAGCTCACCCGGACTAGCGGGGGACAATGAGCAGTTCTTC.

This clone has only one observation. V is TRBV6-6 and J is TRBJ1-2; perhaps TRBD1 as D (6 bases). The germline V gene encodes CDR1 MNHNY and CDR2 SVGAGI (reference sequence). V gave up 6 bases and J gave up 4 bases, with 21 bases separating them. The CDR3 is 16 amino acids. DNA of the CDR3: TGTGCCAGCAGCCCAGGATCAAACAGGGAACGCTATGGCTACACCTTC. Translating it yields CASSPGSNRERYGYTF.

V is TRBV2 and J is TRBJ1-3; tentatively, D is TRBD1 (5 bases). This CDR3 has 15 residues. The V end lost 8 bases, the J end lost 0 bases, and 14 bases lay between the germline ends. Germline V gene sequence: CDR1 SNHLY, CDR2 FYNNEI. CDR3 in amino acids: CASSEPQGSGNTIYF. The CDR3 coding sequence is TGTGCCAGCTCTGAACCCCAGGGCTCTGGAAACACCATATATTTT.

The CDR3: CASKLARGRPEQYF. CDR3 sequence (DNA): TGTGCCAGCAAATTGGCAAGGGGGCGCCCCGAGCAGTACTTC. The chain is built from TRBV28 and TRBJ2-7, with TRBD1 matching over 7 bases. The CDR3 totals 14 residues. Trimming took 7 bases from V and 6 from J; bases not matched to a gene: 12. The germline CDR1 and CDR2 sequences are MDHEN and SYDVKM.

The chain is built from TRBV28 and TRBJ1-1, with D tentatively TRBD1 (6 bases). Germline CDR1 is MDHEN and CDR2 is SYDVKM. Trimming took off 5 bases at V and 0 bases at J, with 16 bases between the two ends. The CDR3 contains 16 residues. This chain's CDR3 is CASSLPPSGVNTEAFF. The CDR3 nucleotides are TGTGCCAGCAGTCTCCCCCCCTCAGGGGTGAACACTGAAGCTTTCTTT.

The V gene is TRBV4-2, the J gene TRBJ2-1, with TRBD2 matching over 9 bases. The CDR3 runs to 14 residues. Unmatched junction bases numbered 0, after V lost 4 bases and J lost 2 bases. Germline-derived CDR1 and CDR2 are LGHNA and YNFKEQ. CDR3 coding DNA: TGTGCCAGCAGCCTAGCGGGGGCCTACAATGAGCAGTTCTTC. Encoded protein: CASSLAGAYNEQFF.

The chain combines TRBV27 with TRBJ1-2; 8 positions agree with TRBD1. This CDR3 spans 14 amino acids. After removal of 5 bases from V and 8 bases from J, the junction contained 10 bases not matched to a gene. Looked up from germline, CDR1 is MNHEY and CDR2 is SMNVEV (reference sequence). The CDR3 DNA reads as TGTGCCAGCAGTGGTGACAGGGGAGGGCGAGGCTACACCTTC. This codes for CASSGDRGGRGYTF.

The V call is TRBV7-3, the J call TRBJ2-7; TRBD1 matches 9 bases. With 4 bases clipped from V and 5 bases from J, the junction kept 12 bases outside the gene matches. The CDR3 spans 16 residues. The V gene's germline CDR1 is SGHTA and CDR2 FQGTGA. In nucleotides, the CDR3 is TGTGCCAGCAGCTCCCAACAGGGGGCCAGGTCCAACGAGCAGTACTTC. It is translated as CASSSQQGARSNEQYF.

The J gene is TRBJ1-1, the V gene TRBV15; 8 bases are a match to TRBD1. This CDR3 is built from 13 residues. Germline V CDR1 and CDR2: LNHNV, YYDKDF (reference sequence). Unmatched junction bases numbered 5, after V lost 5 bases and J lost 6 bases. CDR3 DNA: TGTGCCACCAGCGAGGACAGGGTGGCTGAAGCTTTCTTT. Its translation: CATSEDRVAEAFF.

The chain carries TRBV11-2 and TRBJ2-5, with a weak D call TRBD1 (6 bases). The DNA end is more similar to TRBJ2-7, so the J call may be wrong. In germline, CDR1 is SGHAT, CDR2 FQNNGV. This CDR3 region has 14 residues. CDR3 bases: TGTGCCAGCAGCCCTGGGAACAGGGCGTCCGAGCAGTACTTC. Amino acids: CASSPGNRASEQYF.

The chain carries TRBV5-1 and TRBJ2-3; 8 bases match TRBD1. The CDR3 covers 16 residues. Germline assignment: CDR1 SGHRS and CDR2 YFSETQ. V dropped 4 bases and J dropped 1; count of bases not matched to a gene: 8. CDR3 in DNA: TGCGCCAGCAGCATGATACCGGGACAGGGCACAGATACGCAGTATTTT. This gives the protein CASSMIPGQGTDTQYF.

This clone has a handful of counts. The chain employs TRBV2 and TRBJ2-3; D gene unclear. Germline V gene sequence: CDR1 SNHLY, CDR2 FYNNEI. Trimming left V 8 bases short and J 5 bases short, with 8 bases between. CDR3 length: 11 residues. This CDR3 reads CASLMEDTQYF. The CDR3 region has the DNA TGTGCCAGCCTAATGGAAGATACGCAGTATTTT.

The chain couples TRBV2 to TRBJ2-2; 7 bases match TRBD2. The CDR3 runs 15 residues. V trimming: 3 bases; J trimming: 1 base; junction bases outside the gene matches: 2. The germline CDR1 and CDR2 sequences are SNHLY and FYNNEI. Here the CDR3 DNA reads TGTGCCAGCAGTGAGCCGGGGGGGAACACCGGGGAGCTGTTTTTT. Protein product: CASSEPGGNTGELFF.

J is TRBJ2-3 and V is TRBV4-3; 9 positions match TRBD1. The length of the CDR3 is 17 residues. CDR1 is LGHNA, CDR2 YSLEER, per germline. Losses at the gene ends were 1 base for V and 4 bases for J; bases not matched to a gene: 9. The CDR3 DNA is TGCGCCAGCAGCCAAGGGGACAGGGTATTCGGGGCAGATACGCAGTATTTT. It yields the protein CASSQGDRVFGADTQYF.

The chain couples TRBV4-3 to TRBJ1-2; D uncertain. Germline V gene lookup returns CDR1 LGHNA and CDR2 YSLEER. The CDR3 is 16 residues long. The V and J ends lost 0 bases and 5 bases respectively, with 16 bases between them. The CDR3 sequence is CASSQEGYPAGYGYTF. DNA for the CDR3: TGCGCCAGCAGCCAAGAGGGTTATCCGGCCGGGTATGGCTACACCTTC.

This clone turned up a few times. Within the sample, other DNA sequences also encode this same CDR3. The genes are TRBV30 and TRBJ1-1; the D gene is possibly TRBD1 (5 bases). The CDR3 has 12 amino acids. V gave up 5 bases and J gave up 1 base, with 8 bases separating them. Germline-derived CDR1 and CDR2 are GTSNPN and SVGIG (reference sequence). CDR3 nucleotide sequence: TGTGCCTGGGGACATCCGAACACTGAAGCTTTCTTT. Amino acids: CAWGHPNTEAFF.